These T cell receptor beta chains were read from a single sample in a study of blood T cell repertoires in COVID-19. The protocol was immunoSEQ multiplex PCR, while the TCRdb copy is restricted to in-frame clones and leaves out a portion. In the table there are some 210,000 clones, 80% of which are singletons. Sample: PBMCs or T cells enriched from blood (not recorded which). All receptors derive from a man between 25 and 39 years old with acute COVID-19. Both conserved end residues are part of each CDR3. Clone size is given for some rows only: seen once, a few or many times, or a class if the clone is expanded.

TRBV28	NA	TRBJ1-4	CASSGRQGVPKLFF
TRBV10-3	NA	TRBJ2-7	CAISEGFPYEQYF
TRBV15	NA	TRBJ1-4	CATSRAQQGANEKLFF
TRBV2	NA	TRBJ2-7	CASSEGFREQDF
TRBV3-1/TRBV3-2	NA	TRBJ1-1	CASSQKPYMNTEAFF
TRBV6-4	NA	TRBJ2-3	CASSRAGEGDTQYF
TRBV7-6	NA	TRBJ1-1	CASSAYPGQGIPEAFF
TRBV3-1/TRBV3-2	NA	TRBJ1-1	CASSQQRRGIAEAFF
TRBV19	NA	TRBJ2-1	CATRGTGGRNEQFF
TRBV12-5	NA	TRBJ1-5	CASGFGGGSNQPQHF
TRBV10-3	NA	TRBJ1-1	CAISESYPGQGNTEAFF
TRBV7-2	NA	TRBJ1-1	CASRGQPQGNTEAFF
TRBV5-6	NA	TRBJ1-2	CASSFFALRDFYGYTF
TRBV9	NA	TRBJ2-1	CASSARDSWYDYNEQFF
TRBV10-1	NA	TRBJ2-3	CASSESGFPQTGSTDTQYF
TRBV30	NA	TRBJ1-2	CAWSGQGSYGYTF
TRBV29-1	NA	TRBJ1-2	CSVQTGVWYGYTF
TRBV28	NA	TRBJ1-4	CASTPVGQGEKLFF
TRBV15	NA	TRBJ2-5	CATSRDYRDQETQYF
TRBV18	NA	TRBJ2-7	CASSGVLQGAGEQYF
TRBV6-5	NA	TRBJ1-4	CASSYSRQWAEKLFF
TRBV18	NA	TRBJ2-3	CASSEGTTADTQYF
TRBV19	NA	TRBJ1-1	CASRVQGKNTEAFF
TRBV5-6	few	TRBJ2-7	CASSIPSGYEQYF
TRBV29-1	NA	TRBJ1-5	CSVTGTDNQPQHF
TRBV7-7	few	TRBJ2-7	CASSLGGGSYEQYF
TRBV27	NA	TRBJ2-3	CASSLSSADTQYF
TRBV14	many	TRBJ1-6	CASSQGQGPWGSPLHF
TRBV18	NA	TRBJ2-2	CASSPNRGLAGELFF
TRBV6-2/TRBV6-3	once	TRBJ1-2	CASSPEPYGYTF
TRBV9	NA	TRBJ1-4	CASSVVGRANEKLFF
TRBV4-1	NA	TRBJ1-4	CASSQGATGVREKLFF
TRBV7-2	few	TRBJ1-4	CASSPSTGSNEKLFF
TRBV5-1	NA	TRBJ1-6	CASSPGTGIYNSPLHF
TRBV19	NA	TRBJ2-3	CASSIGDSVTDTQYF
TRBV6-2/TRBV6-3	many	TRBJ2-7	CASSYLGQITYEQYF
TRBV7-9	NA	TRBJ1-1	CASSSPDRANTEAFF
TRBV19	NA	TRBJ1-5	CASGFRGRSNQPQHF
TRBV30	NA	TRBJ1-6	CAWRTGGYNSPLHF
TRBV5-4	NA	TRBJ2-7	CASSSTGLNYEQYF
TRBV3-1/TRBV3-2	NA	TRBJ2-5	CASSHRGETQYF
TRBV5-1	few	TRBJ2-1	CASRPGGREYNEQFF
TRBV5-4	NA	TRBJ1-2	CASSPDRDYGYTF
TRBV11-2	NA	TRBJ1-1	CASSPPTGATEAFF
TRBV10-3	NA	TRBJ1-1	CAISESIGAVNLGTEAFF
TRBV10-1	once	TRBJ2-2	CASRPQGAGELFF
TRBV6-5	NA	TRBJ2-7	CASSYFGSLSYEQYF
TRBV10-3	NA	TRBJ2-1	CAISTSGSKDEQFF
TRBV9	once	TRBJ1-2	CASSATGADYGYTF
TRBV24-1	NA	TRBJ2-5	CATSDLAGPQETQYF
TRBV6-5	once	TRBJ1-1	CASSYGTGGKTEAFF
TRBV30	once	TRBJ2-6	CAWSVGGAGANVLTF
TRBV2	NA	TRBJ2-1	CASSEGQGGRDEQFF
TRBV18	NA	TRBJ2-1	CASSPPAAGRSEQFF
TRBV27	NA	TRBJ1-1	CASSLVQGGGNTEAFF